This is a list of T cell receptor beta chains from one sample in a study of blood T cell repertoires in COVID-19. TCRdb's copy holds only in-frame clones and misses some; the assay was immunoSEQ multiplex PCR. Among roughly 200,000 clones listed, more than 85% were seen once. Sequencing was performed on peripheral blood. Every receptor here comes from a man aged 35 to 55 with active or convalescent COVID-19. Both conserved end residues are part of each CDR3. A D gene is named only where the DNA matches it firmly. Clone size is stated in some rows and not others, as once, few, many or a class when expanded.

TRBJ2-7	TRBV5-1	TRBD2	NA	CASRAGPTLYEQYF	TGCGCCAGCAGAGCGGGACCCACGCTCTACGAGCAGTACTTC
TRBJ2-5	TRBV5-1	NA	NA	CASSSGDFQETQYF	TGCGCCAGCAGCTCCGGGGACTTTCAAGAGACCCAGTACTTC
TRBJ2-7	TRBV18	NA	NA	CASSLTQGRSTYEQYF	TGTGCCAGCTCGCTCACTCAGGGGCGGAGCACCTACGAGCAGTACTTC
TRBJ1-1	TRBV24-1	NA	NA	CATSDSETEAFF	TGTGCCACCAGCGACAGCGAAACTGAAGCTTTCTTT
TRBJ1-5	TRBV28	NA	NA	CASSSAGRGIINQPQHF	TGTGCCAGCAGTTCCGCGGGTAGAGGGATAATCAATCAGCCCCAGCATTTT
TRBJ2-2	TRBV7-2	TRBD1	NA	CASSQRQGTGELFF	TGTGCCAGCAGCCAACGACAGGGAACCGGGGAGCTGTTTTTT
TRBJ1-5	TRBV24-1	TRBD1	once	CATSYRGNQPQHF	TGTGCCACCAGTTACAGGGGAAATCAGCCCCAGCATTTT
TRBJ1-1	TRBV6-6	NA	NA	CASRNGRTEAFF	TGTGCCAGCAGAAACGGGAGGACTGAAGCTTTCTTT
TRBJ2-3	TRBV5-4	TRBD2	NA	CASRSGTRPDTQYF	TGTGCCAGCAGGTCCGGGACTAGGCCAGATACGCAGTATTTT
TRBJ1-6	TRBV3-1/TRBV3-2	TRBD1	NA	CASSQDTLTQGGSPLHF	TGTGCCAGCAGCCAAGATACTCTTACACAGGGGGGTTCACCCCTCCACTTT
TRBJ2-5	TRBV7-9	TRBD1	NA	CASSWTGGRETQYF	TGTGCCAGCAGCTGGACAGGGGGTAGAGAGACCCAGTACTTC
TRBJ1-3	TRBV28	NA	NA	CASSFRGSGNTIYF	TGTGCCAGCAGTTTCCGCGGCTCTGGAAACACCATATATTTT
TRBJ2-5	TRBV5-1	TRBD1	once	CASSLGTGLYQETQYF	TGCGCCAGCAGCTTGGGGACAGGGCTTTACCAAGAGACCCAGTACTTC
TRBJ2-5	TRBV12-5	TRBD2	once	CASGHGGAETQYF	TGTGCTAGTGGTCACGGGGGGGCGGAGACCCAGTACTTC
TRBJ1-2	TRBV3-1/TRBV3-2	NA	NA	CASSQSAGDGYTF	TGTGCCAGCAGCCAATCCGCAGGGGATGGCTACACCTTC
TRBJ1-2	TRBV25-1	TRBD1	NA	CASTLTGALKYGYTF	TGTGCCAGCACCCTAACAGGGGCGCTTAAGTATGGCTACACCTTC
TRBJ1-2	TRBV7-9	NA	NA	CASSPRRGWMPPGGYTF	TGTGCCAGCAGCCCACGTCGAGGATGGATGCCCCCGGGTGGCTACACCTTC
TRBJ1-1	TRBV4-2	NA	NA	CASSPREVNTEAFF	TGTGCCAGCAGCCCCCGGGAAGTGAACACTGAAGCTTTCTTT
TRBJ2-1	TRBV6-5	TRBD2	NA	CASTRLAGNNEQFF	TGTGCCAGCACCAGACTAGCGGGGAACAATGAGCAGTTCTTC
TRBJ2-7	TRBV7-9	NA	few	CASSSDKGGSAYEQYF	TGTGCCAGCAGCTCCGACAAAGGAGGTTCGGCTTACGAGCAGTACTTC
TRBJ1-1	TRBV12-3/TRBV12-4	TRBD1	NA	CASRGTAAVGAFF	TGTGCCAGCAGGGGGACAGCCGCCGTAGGGGCTTTCTTT
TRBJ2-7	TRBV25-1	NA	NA	CASSEARGRAAYEQYF	TGTGCCAGCAGTGAAGCACGGGGAAGAGCGGCCTACGAGCAGTACTTC
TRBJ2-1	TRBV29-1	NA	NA	CSVDGRTSYEQFF	TGCAGCGTCGATGGAAGGACATCGTATGAGCAGTTCTTC
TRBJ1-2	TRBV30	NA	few	CACHRVAGYGYTF	TGTGCCTGCCACCGCGTGGCAGGCTATGGCTACACCTTC
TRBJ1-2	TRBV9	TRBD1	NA	CASSETGGYGYTF	TGTGCCAGCAGCGAAACAGGGGGCTACGGCTACACCTTC
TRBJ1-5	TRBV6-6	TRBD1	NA	CASSTGVSNQPQHF	TGTGCCAGCAGTACAGGGGTAAGCAATCAGCCCCAGCATTTT
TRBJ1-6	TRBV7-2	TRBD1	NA	CASSWGQGNSPLHF	TGTGCCAGCAGCTGGGGACAGGGTAATTCACCCCTCCACTTT
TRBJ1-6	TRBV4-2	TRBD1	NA	CASSPTGTGYNSPLHF	TGTGCCAGCAGCCCGACGGGGACAGGGTATAATTCACCCCTCCACTTT
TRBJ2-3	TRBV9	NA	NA	CASSVPGSYTRADTQYF	TGTGCCAGCAGCGTACCGGGAAGCTACACGAGGGCAGATACGCAGTATTTT
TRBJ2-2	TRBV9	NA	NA	CASSPRAHSEELFF	TGTGCCAGCAGCCCACGCGCGCATAGCGAGGAGCTGTTTTTT
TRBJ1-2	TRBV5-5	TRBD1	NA	CASLQRTGGGLYGYTF	TGTGCCAGCCTCCAGCGGACAGGGGGCGGTCTATATGGCTACACCTTC
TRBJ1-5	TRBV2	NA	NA	CASSLSSRGNQPQHF	TGTGCCAGCAGTCTCTCCTCACGGGGCAATCAGCCCCAGCATTTT
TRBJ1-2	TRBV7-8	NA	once	CASSLGTSNYGYTF	TGTGCCAGCAGCTTAGGAACATCTAACTATGGCTACACCTTC
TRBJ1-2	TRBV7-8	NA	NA	CATLGGTISNYGYTF	TGTGCCACCCTGGGGGGAACGATTTCTAACTATGGCTACACCTTC
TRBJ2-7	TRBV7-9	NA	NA	CASSETLFYEQYF	TGTGCCAGCAGCGAGACACTTTTTTACGAGCAGTACTTC
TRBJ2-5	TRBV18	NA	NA	CASSPRLEETQYF	TGTGCCAGCTCACCTCGACTAGAAGAGACCCAGTACTTC
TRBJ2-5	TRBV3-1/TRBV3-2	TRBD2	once	CASSSGLAETQYF	TGTGCCAGCTCATCTGGACTAGCGGAGACCCAGTACTTC
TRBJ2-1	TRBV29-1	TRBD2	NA	CSVVALAGGPYNEQFF	TGCAGCGTTGTGGCCCTAGCGGGGGGTCCTTACAATGAGCAGTTCTTC
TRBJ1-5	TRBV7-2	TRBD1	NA	CASSLGGQPGGRPQHF	TGTGCCAGCAGCTTAGGGGGACAGCCTGGAGGGCGGCCCCAGCATTTT
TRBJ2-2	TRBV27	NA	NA	CARTTGELFF	TGTGCCAGAACTACCGGGGAGCTGTTTTTT
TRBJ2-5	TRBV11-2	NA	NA	CASSLPGGWPYQETQYF	TGTGCCAGCAGCCTCCCGGGGGGCTGGCCGTACCAAGAGACCCAGTACTTC
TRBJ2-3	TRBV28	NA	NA	CASTAGGHTDTQYF	TGTGCCAGCACTGCCGGGGGGCACACAGATACGCAGTATTTT
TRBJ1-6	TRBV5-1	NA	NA	CASSLAYLSNSPLHF	TGCGCCAGCAGCTTGGCGTACCTGAGTAATTCACCCCTCCACTTT
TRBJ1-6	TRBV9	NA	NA	CASSVATSSPLHF	TGTGCCAGCAGCGTAGCTACGAGTTCACCCCTCCACTTT
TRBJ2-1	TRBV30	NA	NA	CALATGYNEQFF	TGTGCCTTAGCGACAGGATACAATGAGCAGTTCTTC
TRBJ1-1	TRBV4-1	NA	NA	CASSQDRGRTGTEAFF	TGCGCCAGCAGCCAAGATAGGGGCCGTACGGGCACTGAAGCTTTCTTT
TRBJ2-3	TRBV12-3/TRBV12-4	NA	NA	CASSPLGEDTQYF	TGTGCCAGCAGTCCCCTAGGGGAAGATACGCAGTATTTT